This T cell receptor beta chain is from a study of cytomegalovirus exposure and HLA in healthy donors. Study results and limitations: Versus the roughly 690-donor mean, an Asian-associated ancestry cluster reportedly showed fewer N-insertions in a later analysis. Reports described diagnosis of cytomegalovirus status by the classifier as highly specific and sensitive. One variant, a missense change in DCLRE1C, was linked in a later analysis to TCR beta V- and J-gene trimming.

PCR involved 60 Vbeta and 13 Jbeta primers. TCRdb's copy holds only in-frame clones and misses some; the assay was immunoSEQ multiplex PCR. The data contain 65,000 to 90,000 clones, roughly 73% of them singletons. For this clone: The antigen is unknown.

The sequenced sample consisted of PBMCs. This clonotype was sampled from a woman between 35 and 50 years old in good health and CMV-seropositive.

In DNA form, the CDR3 reads TGTGCCAGCAGTCACGCAGGGAATCAAGAGACCCAGTACTTC. Its protein product is CASSHAGNQETQYF. The J gene is TRBJ2-5, the V gene TRBV25-1, with D maybe TRBD1 (5 bases). Germline CDR1 reads MGHDK; CDR2 reads SYGVNS. The CDR3 contains 14 residues. V was shortened by 5 bases and J by 2 bases, with 12 bases between the two germline ends.